The T cell receptor (beta chain) under discussion was sequenced for a study of CXCR4 blockade with PD-1 therapy in pancreatic cancer. Patients who provided the archived tumor blocks had not received neoadjuvant therapy before surgery. A note on this clone: Its antigen is still unknown.

Study observations and caveats: Sequencing covered TCRbeta chains only, not alpha chains. Survival did not correlate with tumor clonality, which averaged 0.14 versus 0.05.

The data were produced by immunoSEQ multiplex PCR, yet TCRdb's version contains in-frame clones alone and is incomplete. The sample has around 5,200 clones, approximately 48% seen once. CDR1 and CDR2 (germline): GTSNPN, SVGIG (reference sequence). With 0 bases removed from V and 6 bases from J, the gap between germline ends came to 13 bases. The CDR3 has 14 amino acids. The specimen sequenced was tumor tissue. The TCR originated in a human donor with pancreatic ductal adenocarcinoma. The chain links TRBV30 to TRBJ2-3; D call uncertain. CDR3 amino acids: CAWSVRVSGDTQYF. CDR3 sequence (DNA): TGTGCCTGGAGTGTAAGGGTTAGTGGGGATACGCAGTATTTT.